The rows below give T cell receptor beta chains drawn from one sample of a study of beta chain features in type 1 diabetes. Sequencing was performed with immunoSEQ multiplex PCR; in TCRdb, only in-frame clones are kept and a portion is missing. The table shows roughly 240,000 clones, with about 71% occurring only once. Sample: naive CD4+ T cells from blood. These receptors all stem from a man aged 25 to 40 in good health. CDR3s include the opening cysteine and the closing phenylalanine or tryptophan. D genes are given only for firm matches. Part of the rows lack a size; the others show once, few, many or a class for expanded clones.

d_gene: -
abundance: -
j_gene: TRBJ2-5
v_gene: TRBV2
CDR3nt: TGTGCCAGCAGTGAAGGAACCCAGTACTTC
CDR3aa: CASSEGTQYF

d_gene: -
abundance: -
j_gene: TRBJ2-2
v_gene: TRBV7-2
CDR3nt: TGTGCCAGCATGGAGCGGGCCGGGGAGCTGTTTTTT
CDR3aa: CASMERAGELFF

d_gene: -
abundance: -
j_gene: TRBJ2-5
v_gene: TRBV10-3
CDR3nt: TGTGCCATCAGGGACAGCGGGCCAGGGGAGACCCAGTACTTC
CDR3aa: CAIRDSGPGETQYF

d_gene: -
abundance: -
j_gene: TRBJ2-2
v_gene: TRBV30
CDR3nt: TGTGCCTGGAATACGGTGACCGGGGAGCTGTTTTTT
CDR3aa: CAWNTVTGELFF

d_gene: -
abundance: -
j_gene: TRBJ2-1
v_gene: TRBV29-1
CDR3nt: TGCAGCGTCTCGACTAGCTCCTACAATGAGCAGTTCTTC
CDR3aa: CSVSTSSYNEQFF

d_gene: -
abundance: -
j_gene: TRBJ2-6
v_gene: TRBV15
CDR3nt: TGTGCCACCAGCAGAGGAAGAAGCTCTGGGGCCAACGTCCTGACTTTC
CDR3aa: CATSRGRSSGANVLTF

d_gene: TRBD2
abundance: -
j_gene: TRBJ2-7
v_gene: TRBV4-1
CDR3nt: TGCGCCAGCAGCCATGCAGCGGGAGCTGTCTACGAGCAGTACTTC
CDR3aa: CASSHAAGAVYEQYF

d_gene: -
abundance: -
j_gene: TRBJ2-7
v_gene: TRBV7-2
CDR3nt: TGTGCCAGCAGCCTCGGGCAACTCCTTAACTACGAGCAGTACTTC
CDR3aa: CASSLGQLLNYEQYF

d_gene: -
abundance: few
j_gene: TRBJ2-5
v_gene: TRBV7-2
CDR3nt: TGTGCCAGCAGCACGAACCTATACCAAGAGACCCAGTACTTC
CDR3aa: CASSTNLYQETQYF

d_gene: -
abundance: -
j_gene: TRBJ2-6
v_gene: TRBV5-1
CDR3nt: TGCGCCAGCAGCTTCTCTGGGGCCAACGTCCTGACTTTC
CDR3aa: CASSFSGANVLTF

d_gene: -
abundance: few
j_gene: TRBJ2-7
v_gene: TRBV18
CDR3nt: TGTGCCAGCTCACCATCCCAACTCTACGAGCAGTACTTC
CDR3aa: CASSPSQLYEQYF

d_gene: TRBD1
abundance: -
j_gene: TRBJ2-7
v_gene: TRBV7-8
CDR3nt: TGTGCCAGCAGCCCAAGACAGGGGTTATACGAGCAGTACTTC
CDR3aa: CASSPRQGLYEQYF

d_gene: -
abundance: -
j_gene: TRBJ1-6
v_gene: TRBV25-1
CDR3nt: TGTGCCAGCAGTGACCAGGGTGTGGGTTCACCCCTCCACTTT
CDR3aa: CASSDQGVGSPLHF

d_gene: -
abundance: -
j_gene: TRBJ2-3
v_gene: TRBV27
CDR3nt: TGTGCCAGCAGTTTAGGTGGGATTAGAGATACGCAGTATTTT
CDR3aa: CASSLGGIRDTQYF

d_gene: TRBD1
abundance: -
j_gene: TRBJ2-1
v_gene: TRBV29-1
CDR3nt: TGCAGCGTCGAACAAGACAGGGCTCCCTGGGGTGAGCAGTTCTTC
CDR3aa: CSVEQDRAPWGEQFF

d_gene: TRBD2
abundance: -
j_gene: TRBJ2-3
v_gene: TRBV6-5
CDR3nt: TGTGCCAGCACCCGGACTAGCGGGAGGTCAGATACGCAGTATTTT
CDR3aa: CASTRTSGRSDTQYF

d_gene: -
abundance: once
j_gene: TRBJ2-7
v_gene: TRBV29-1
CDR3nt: TGCAGCGTTGAAAGTCGGCAGACCTACGAGCAGTACTTC
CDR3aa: CSVESRQTYEQYF

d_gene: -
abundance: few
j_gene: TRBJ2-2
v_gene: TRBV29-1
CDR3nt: TGCAGCGTCGGTGGGGCGCACACCGGGGAGCTGTTTTTT
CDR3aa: CSVGGAHTGELFF

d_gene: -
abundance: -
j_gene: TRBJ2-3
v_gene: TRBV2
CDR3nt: TGTGCCAGCAGGGATCAGGGGAGGAGCGATACGCAGTATTTT
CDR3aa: CASRDQGRSDTQYF

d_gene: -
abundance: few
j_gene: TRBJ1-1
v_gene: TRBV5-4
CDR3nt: TGTGCCAGCGATGAGGGCGCGGGGAACACTGAAGCTTTCTTT
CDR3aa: CASDEGAGNTEAFF

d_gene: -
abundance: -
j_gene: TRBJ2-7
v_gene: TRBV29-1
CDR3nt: TGCAGCGTTGTGGCCGCTTCCTACGAGCAGTACTTC
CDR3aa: CSVVAASYEQYF

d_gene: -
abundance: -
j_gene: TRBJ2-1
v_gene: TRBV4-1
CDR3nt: TGCGCCAGCAGCCAACTGCTCCGGGGATCCTACAATGAGCAGTTCTTC
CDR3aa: CASSQLLRGSYNEQFF

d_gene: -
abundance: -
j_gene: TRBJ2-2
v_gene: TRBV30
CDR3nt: TGTGCCTGGAGCTTACAAATGGGACGTGGCACCGGGGAGCTGTTTTTT
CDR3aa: CAWSLQMGRGTGELFF

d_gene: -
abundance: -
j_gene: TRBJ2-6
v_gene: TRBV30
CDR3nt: TGTGCCTGGGTGAAGGTACAGTTGCTCTCTGGGGCCAACGTCCTGACTTTC
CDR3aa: CAWVKVQLLSGANVLTF

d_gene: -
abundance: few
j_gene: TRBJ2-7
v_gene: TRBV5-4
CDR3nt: TGTGCCAGCAGCCCAAATTACGGGACCTACGAGCAGTACTTC
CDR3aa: CASSPNYGTYEQYF

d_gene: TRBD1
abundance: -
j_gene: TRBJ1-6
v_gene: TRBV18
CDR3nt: TGTGCCAGCTCATCCGGGACAGGGATAAGGGATTCACCCCTCCACTTT
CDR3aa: CASSSGTGIRDSPLHF

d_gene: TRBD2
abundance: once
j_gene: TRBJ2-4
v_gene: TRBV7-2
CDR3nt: TGTGCCAGCAGTCACGGACTAGCGGCGTCCAAAAACATTCAGTACTTC
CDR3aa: CASSHGLAASKNIQYF

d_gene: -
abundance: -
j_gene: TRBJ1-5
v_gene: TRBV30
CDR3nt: TGTGCCTGGAGCGATAGCGGACAGCCCCAGCATTTT
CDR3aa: CAWSDSGQPQHF

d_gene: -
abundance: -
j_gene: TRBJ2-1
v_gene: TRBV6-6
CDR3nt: TGTGCCAGCAGGGGGATATCCGATGAGCAGTTCTTC
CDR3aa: CASRGISDEQFF

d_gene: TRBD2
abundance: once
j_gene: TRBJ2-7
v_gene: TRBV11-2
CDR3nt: TGTGCCAGCAGCTCCCAAGCCGGACTAGCGGCGAGGGAGCAGTACTTC
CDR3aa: CASSSQAGLAAREQYF